Listed below are T cell receptor beta chains from one sample, sequenced in a study of blood T cells in healthy people across ages. TCRdb re-analysed the 5' RACE reads in MiXCR, keeping a single row per CDR3 protein. Of about 750,000 distinct CDR3 sequences listed, approximately 55% were seen once; the top ten hold 40% to 50%. The sample comprised blood. These receptors were taken from a man aged 80 or over in good health. Both conserved end residues are part of each CDR3. Fields, in order: D gene, J gene, clone size, V gene, CDR3 DNA, CDR3 protein. The D gene is left open where the match is weak. Not all rows give a size; the values are once, few, many and, for expanded clones, a class.

D: -; J: TRBJ2-3; size: -; V: TRBV12-3/TRBV12-4; DNA: TGTGCCAGCAGTTTATCGGTGGAGGATACGCAGTATTTT; CDR3: CASSLSVEDTQYF
D: TRBD2; J: TRBJ2-7; size: -; V: TRBV29-1; DNA: TGCAGCGTTGTGGCTAGCGGGAGGGCCCCCTACGAGCAGTACTTC; CDR3: CSVVASGRAPYEQYF
D: -; J: TRBJ2-1; size: few; V: TRBV2; DNA: TGTGCCAGCAGCCCGGCCGGCGCTTGGGACAATGAGCAGTTCTTC; CDR3: CASSPAGAWDNEQFF
D: -; J: TRBJ2-7; size: once; V: TRBV7-6; DNA: TGTGCCAGCAGCTTAGGGGGCCGGGGCCCTTTGGGCGAGCAGTACTTC; CDR3: CASSLGGRGPLGEQYF
D: TRBD1; J: TRBJ2-5; size: -; V: TRBV10-3; DNA: TGTGCCATCGGGTCCCGGGACAGGGAAAATCGGTACTTC; CDR3: CAIGSRDRENRYF
D: -; J: TRBJ2-1; size: -; V: TRBV11-2; DNA: TGTGCCAGCAGCATAGCTTCCAGCTCCTACAATGAGCAGTTCTTC; CDR3: CASSIASSSYNEQFF
D: -; J: TRBJ1-5; size: -; V: TRBV28; DNA: TGTGCCAGCAGTCCGGGGGGCAGGGATAGCAATCAGCCCCAGCATTTT; CDR3: CASSPGGRDSNQPQHF
D: TRBD2; J: TRBJ2-7; size: few; V: TRBV3-1; DNA: TGTGCCAGCAGCCGGACCTCTAGCGGGAGGATCGCCTACGAGCAGTACTTC; CDR3: CASSRTSSGRIAYEQYF
D: -; J: TRBJ2-1; size: -; V: TRBV10-3; DNA: TGTGCCATCAGGACCGGGCCTAACAATGAGCAGTTCTTC; CDR3: CAIRTGPNNEQFF
D: -; J: TRBJ2-7; size: -; V: TRBV20-1; DNA: TGCAGTGCTAGAGTACCCCTTGGAAGATACGAGCAGTACTTC; CDR3: CSARVPLGRYEQYF
D: -; J: TRBJ1-2; size: -; V: TRBV2; DNA: TGTGCCAGCAGTGGCTTATCGAGAGAGGGGGACAACTATGGCTACACCTTC; CDR3: CASSGLSREGDNYGYTF
D: -; J: TRBJ2-3; size: -; V: TRBV4-2; DNA: TGTGCCAGCATTATACCTACGGGGGAGGACAGATACGCGTATTTT; CDR3: CASIIPTGEDRYAYF
D: -; J: TRBJ2-2; size: -; V: TRBV9; DNA: TGTGCCAGCAGCGTGGAGGAGGGAACCGGGGAGCTGTTTTTT; CDR3: CASSVEEGTGELFF
D: TRBD1; J: TRBJ2-7; size: few; V: TRBV29-1; DNA: TGCAGCGTTGCCGGGACAGGGAGTGGCGAGCAGTACTTC; CDR3: CSVAGTGSGEQYF
D: TRBD1; J: TRBJ2-3; size: few; V: TRBV6-5; DNA: TGTGCCAGCAGTAGACAGGGGCAATACGATGATACGCAGTATTTT; CDR3: CASSRQGQYDDTQYF
D: TRBD2; J: TRBJ2-3; size: -; V: TRBV9; DNA: TGTGCCAGCAGCCTGCAGCTAGCGGGAGGTTCGCAGTATTTT; CDR3: CASSLQLAGGSQYF
D: -; J: TRBJ2-6; size: -; V: TRBV28; DNA: TGTGCCTCCAAAGGGTCTAGCTCTGGGGCCAACGTCCTGACTTTC; CDR3: CASKGSSSGANVLTF
D: TRBD2; J: TRBJ2-1; size: few; V: TRBV5-1; DNA: TGCGCCAGCAGCTTGGCGACTAGCGGAAGCAATGAGCAGTTCTTC; CDR3: CASSLATSGSNEQFF
D: -; J: TRBJ2-7; size: -; V: TRBV27; DNA: TGTGCCAGCAGTTCCCCAGATCGCGAGCAGTACTTC; CDR3: CASSSPDREQYF
D: TRBD2; J: TRBJ2-7; size: -; V: TRBV29-1; DNA: TGCAGCGTCGAGACTAGCGGGCTGAACTATGAGCAGTACTTC; CDR3: CSVETSGLNYEQYF
D: TRBD2; J: TRBJ2-3; size: -; V: TRBV12-3/TRBV12-4; DNA: TGTGCCAGCAGTCCACGGACTAGCGGGGGGGCTAGGGATACGCAGTATTTT; CDR3: CASSPRTSGGARDTQYF
D: -; J: TRBJ1-1; size: few; V: TRBV6-5; DNA: TGTGCCAGCACAAGGAATGCAGGGAACACTGAAGCTTTCTTT; CDR3: CASTRNAGNTEAFF
D: TRBD1; J: TRBJ2-7; size: many; V: TRBV12-3/TRBV12-4; DNA: TGTGCCAGCAGCCGGGACAGAGTCTCCTACGAGCAGTACTTC; CDR3: CASSRDRVSYEQYF
D: TRBD2; J: TRBJ2-7; size: few; V: TRBV12-5; DNA: TGTGCTAGTGGTTTGTTAGCGGGAGCTGGTGAGCAGTACTTC; CDR3: CASGLLAGAGEQYF
D: TRBD1; J: TRBJ1-2; size: -; V: TRBV29-1; DNA: TGCAGCGTTGTGGCAGGGGGTAACTATGGCTACACCTTC; CDR3: CSVVAGGNYGYTF
D: -; J: TRBJ1-2; size: -; V: TRBV19; DNA: TGTGCCAGTAGAACCCCAGTGGGCGGGCGCGGCTACACCTTC; CDR3: CASRTPVGGRGYTF
D: -; J: TRBJ2-3; size: few; V: TRBV7-2; DNA: TGTGCCAGCACCATAGGGGCTAGCCGATATACGCAGTATTTT; CDR3: CASTIGASRYTQYF
D: TRBD2; J: TRBJ2-7; size: once; V: TRBV27; DNA: TGTGCCAGCAGTCTCAGCGGGAGGGCCGGCCACGAGCAGTACTTC; CDR3: CASSLSGRAGHEQYF
D: -; J: TRBJ1-1; size: -; V: TRBV12-3/TRBV12-4; DNA: TGTGCCAGCAACCCCCTCGGGTACACTGAAGCTTTCTTT; CDR3: CASNPLGYTEAFF
D: TRBD2; J: TRBJ2-7; size: -; V: TRBV7-9; DNA: TGTGCCAGCGAGATCACTGGCGGGAGTCCCTACGAGCAGTACTTC; CDR3: CASEITGGSPYEQYF
D: -; J: TRBJ1-4; size: -; V: TRBV5-1; DNA: TGCGCCAGCAGCTTGGAAGGAAGAGTTGCCGAAAAACTGTTTTTT; CDR3: CASSLEGRVAEKLFF
D: -; J: TRBJ2-4; size: few; V: TRBV25-1; DNA: TGTGCCAGCAGTGAGTTTGCGGGGGCTGGGGAGCAGTACTTC; CDR3: CASSEFAGAGEQYF
D: -; J: TRBJ2-7; size: -; V: TRBV27; DNA: TGTGCCAGCAGTTCGCGACGGACGAGCTCCTACGAGCAGTACTTC; CDR3: CASSSRRTSSYEQYF
D: -; J: TRBJ2-7; size: few; V: TRBV29-1; DNA: TGCAGCGTGCTGACGGGGAGCGGCTACGAGCAGTACTTC; CDR3: CSVLTGSGYEQYF
D: -; J: TRBJ2-7; size: -; V: TRBV18; DNA: TGTGCCAGCTCACTGTCGGCGGCCTCCGGGCAGTACTTC; CDR3: CASSLSAASGQYF
D: -; J: TRBJ2-1; size: -; V: TRBV12-3/TRBV12-4; DNA: TGTGCCAGCAGTCAACTAGGTTGGGGTGAGCAGTTCTTC; CDR3: CASSQLGWGEQFF
D: TRBD2; J: TRBJ2-7; size: -; V: TRBV18; DNA: TGTGCCAGCTCCGGGGGCAGCGGGGGATCCTACGAGCAGTACTTC; CDR3: CASSGGSGGSYEQYF
D: -; J: TRBJ2-7; size: once; V: TRBV20-1; DNA: TGCAGTGCTAGAAGGCTGGAAAGAGGGCCCAATGAGCAGTACTTC; CDR3: CSARRLERGPNEQYF
D: -; J: TRBJ2-7; size: -; V: TRBV5-5; DNA: TGTGCCAGCAGCTCCCCTGACCGTCAGGGGCAGTACTTC; CDR3: CASSSPDRQGQYF
D: -; J: TRBJ1-2; size: -; V: TRBV3-1; DNA: TGTGCCAGCAGCCAAGATTCAGGTGGTCGTGGCTACACCTTC; CDR3: CASSQDSGGRGYTF
D: TRBD1; J: TRBJ1-5; size: few; V: TRBV27; DNA: TGTGCCAGCAAATCACTGGGAAGGGGGCAAAATCAGCCCCAGCATTTT; CDR3: CASKSLGRGQNQPQHF
D: -; J: TRBJ2-3; size: -; V: TRBV2; DNA: TGTGCCAGCAGTGGGGGGAATCAAGATACGCAGTATTTT; CDR3: CASSGGNQDTQYF
D: TRBD2; J: TRBJ2-1; size: -; V: TRBV7-2; DNA: TGTGCCAGCAGCTTCGCGGGAGGTAAAGGCAATGAGCAGTTCTTC; CDR3: CASSFAGGKGNEQFF
D: TRBD1; J: TRBJ2-1; size: -; V: TRBV7-7; DNA: TGTGCCAGCAGCTTAGAACGGACAGGTTACAATGAGCAGTTCTTC; CDR3: CASSLERTGYNEQFF
D: TRBD2; J: TRBJ2-7; size: -; V: TRBV3-1; DNA: TGTGCCAGCAGCCTCAATAGCGGGATCTACGAGCAGTACTTC; CDR3: CASSLNSGIYEQYF
D: TRBD1; J: TRBJ1-1; size: -; V: TRBV3-1; DNA: TGTGCCAGCCAAAACAGGGGCGGGACTGAAGCTTTCTTT; CDR3: CASQNRGGTEAFF
D: TRBD1; J: TRBJ2-5; size: -; V: TRBV7-8; DNA: TGTGCCAGCGCGGACAGGGGGTTGTACTTC; CDR3: CASADRGLYF
D: -; J: TRBJ2-7; size: few; V: TRBV21-1; DNA: TGTGCCAGCAGCAAGAGGGGCGAGCAGTACTTC; CDR3: CASSKRGEQYF
D: TRBD2; J: TRBJ2-5; size: -; V: TRBV9; DNA: TGTGCCAGCAGCGCCCTAAGGCGGGAGGGCCGCGATGAGCAGTACTTC; CDR3: CASSALRREGRDEQYF
D: -; J: TRBJ1-1; size: few; V: TRBV29-1; DNA: TGCAGCGTTGGGGCAGGGCTGACTGAAGCTTTCTTT; CDR3: CSVGAGLTEAFF
D: TRBD2; J: TRBJ2-3; size: -; V: TRBV28; DNA: TGTGCCAGCAGTTTAAGTGGCGGGAGATCAGATACGCAGTATTTT; CDR3: CASSLSGGRSDTQYF
D: -; J: TRBJ2-7; size: -; V: TRBV15; DNA: TGTGCCACCAGCAGAGATTTGGACAGCTCCTACGAGCAGTACTTC; CDR3: CATSRDLDSSYEQYF
D: TRBD1; J: TRBJ2-7; size: few; V: TRBV18; DNA: TGTGCCAGCTCACCCCGGGACAGTTTTTACGAGCAGTACTTC; CDR3: CASSPRDSFYEQYF
D: -; J: TRBJ2-7; size: -; V: TRBV5-1; DNA: TGCGCCAGCAGCTTGCTTTACAGAACCTACGAGCAGTACTTC; CDR3: CASSLLYRTYEQYF
D: TRBD1; J: TRBJ2-3; size: -; V: TRBV29-1; DNA: TGCAGCGTTAGGTTCCGGGGACAGCCTAGCACAGATACGCAGTATTTT; CDR3: CSVRFRGQPSTDTQYF
D: -; J: TRBJ2-7; size: -; V: TRBV12-3/TRBV12-4; DNA: TGTGCCAGCAGTGTGGGGCACTCCTACGAGCAGTACTTC; CDR3: CASSVGHSYEQYF
D: TRBD2; J: TRBJ2-3; size: -; V: TRBV7-9; DNA: TGTGCCAGCAGCTTAGGGACGGGACTAGCGGGGGAGCACAGAGACGCGTATTTT; CDR3: CASSLGTGLAGEHRDAYF
D: -; J: TRBJ2-2; size: -; V: TRBV11-1; DNA: TGTGCCAGCAGCTTAGCCCCCCGATCCACCGGGGAGCTGTTTTTT; CDR3: CASSLAPRSTGELFF
D: -; J: TRBJ2-7; size: few; V: TRBV5-1; DNA: TGCGCCAGCAGCTTGGGGGAGGCGGGTCGGCAGTACTTC; CDR3: CASSLGEAGRQYF
D: TRBD1; J: TRBJ2-1; size: -; V: TRBV5-5; DNA: TGTGCCAGCAGCCCTGGGACAGGGAGAACCTACGAGCAGTTCTTC; CDR3: CASSPGTGRTYEQFF